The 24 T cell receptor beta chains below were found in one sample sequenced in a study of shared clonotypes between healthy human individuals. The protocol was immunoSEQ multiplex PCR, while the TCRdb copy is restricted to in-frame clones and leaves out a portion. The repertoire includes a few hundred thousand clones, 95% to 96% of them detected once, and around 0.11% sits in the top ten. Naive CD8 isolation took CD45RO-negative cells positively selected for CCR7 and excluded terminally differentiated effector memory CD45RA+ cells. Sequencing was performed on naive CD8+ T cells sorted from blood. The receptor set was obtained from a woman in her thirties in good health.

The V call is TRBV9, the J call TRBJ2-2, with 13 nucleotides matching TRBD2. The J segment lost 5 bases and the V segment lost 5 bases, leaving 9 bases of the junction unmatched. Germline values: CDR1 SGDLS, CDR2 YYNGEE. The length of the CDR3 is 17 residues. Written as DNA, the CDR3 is TGTGCCAGCAGTGGGACTAGCGGGACAAGGGGAACCGGGGAGCTGTTTTTT. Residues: CASSGTSGTRGTGELFF.

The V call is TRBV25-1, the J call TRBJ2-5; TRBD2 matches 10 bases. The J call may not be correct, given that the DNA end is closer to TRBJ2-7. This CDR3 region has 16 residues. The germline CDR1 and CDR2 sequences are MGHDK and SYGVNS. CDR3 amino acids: CASSEVIAGGSYEQYF. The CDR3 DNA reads TGTGCCAGCAGTGAGGTAATAGCGGGAGGCTCCTACGAGCAGTACTTC.

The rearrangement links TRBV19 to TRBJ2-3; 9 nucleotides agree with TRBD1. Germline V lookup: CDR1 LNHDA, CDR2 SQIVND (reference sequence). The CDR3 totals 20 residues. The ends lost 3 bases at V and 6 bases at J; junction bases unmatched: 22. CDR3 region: CASSIYPGTGTIPEGDTQYF. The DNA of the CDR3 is TGTGCCAGTAGTATCTATCCCGGGACAGGGACCATACCAGAGGGGGATACGCAGTATTTT.

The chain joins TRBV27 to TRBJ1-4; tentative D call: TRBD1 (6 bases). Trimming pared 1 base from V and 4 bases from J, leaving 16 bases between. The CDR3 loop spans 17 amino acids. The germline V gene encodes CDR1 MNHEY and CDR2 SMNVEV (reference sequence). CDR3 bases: TGTGCCAGCAGTTTATTCTCCGGACAGTTCAGTAATGAAAAACTGTTTTTT. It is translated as CASSLFSGQFSNEKLFF. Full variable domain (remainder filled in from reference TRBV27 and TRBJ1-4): EAQVTQNPRYLITVTGKKLTVTCSQNMNHEYMSWYRQDPGLGLRQIYYSMNVEVTDKGDVPEGYKVSRKEKRNFPLILESPSPNQTSLYFCASSLFSGQFSNEKLFFGSGTQLSVL.

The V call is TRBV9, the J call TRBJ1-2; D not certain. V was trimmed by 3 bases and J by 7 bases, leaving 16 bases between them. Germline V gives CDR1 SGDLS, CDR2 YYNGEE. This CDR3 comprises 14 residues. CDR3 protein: CASSAGGSFGGYTF. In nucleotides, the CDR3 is TGTGCCAGCAGCGCCGGTGGGTCCTTTGGTGGCTACACCTTC.

Here the CDR3 DNA reads TGTGCCAGCAGTTTGCCCAAGCGGGAGGGTCTATATACGCAGTATTTT. Translating it yields CASSLPKREGLYTQYF. This sequence joins TRBV28 and TRBJ2-3, with TRBD2 matching over 10 bases. This CDR3 is 16 amino acids long. Germline V gene lookup returns CDR1 MDHEN and CDR2 SYDVKM. The V segment lost 3 bases and the J segment 7 bases; nucleotides outside the gene matches: 10.

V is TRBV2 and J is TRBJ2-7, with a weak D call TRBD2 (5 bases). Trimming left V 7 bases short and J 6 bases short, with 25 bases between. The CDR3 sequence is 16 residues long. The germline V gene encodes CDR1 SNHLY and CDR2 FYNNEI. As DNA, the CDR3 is TGTGCCAGCACTACCGTCGGGGTCTTTTGGGGAAGCGAGCAGTACTTC. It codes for CASTTVGVFWGSEQYF. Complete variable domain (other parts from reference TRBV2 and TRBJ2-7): EPEVTQTPSHQVTQMGQEVILRCVPISNHLYFYWYRQILGQKVEFLVSFYNNEISEKSEIFDDQFSVERPDGSNFTLKIRSTKLEDSAMYFCASTTVGVFWGSEQYFGPGTRLTVT.

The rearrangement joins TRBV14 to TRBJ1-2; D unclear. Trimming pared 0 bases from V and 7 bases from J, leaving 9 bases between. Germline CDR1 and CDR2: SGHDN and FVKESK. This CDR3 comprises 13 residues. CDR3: CASSQEGGFGYTF. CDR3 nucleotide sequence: TGTGCCAGCAGCCAAGAAGGAGGGTTTGGCTACACCTTC.

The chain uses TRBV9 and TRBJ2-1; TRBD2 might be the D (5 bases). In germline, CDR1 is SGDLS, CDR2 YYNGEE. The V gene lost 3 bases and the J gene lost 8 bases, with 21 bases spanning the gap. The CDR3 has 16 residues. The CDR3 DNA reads TGTGCCAGCAGCGATAGGGAGTCTTCCCTGTACGATGAGCAGTTCTTC. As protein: CASSDRESSLYDEQFF.

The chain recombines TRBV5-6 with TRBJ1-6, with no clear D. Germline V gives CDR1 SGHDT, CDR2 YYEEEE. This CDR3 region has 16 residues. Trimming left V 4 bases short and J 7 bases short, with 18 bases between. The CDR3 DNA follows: TGTGCCAGCAGCATCGAAGGTGTGGATGGAAATTCACCCCTCCACTTT. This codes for CASSIEGVDGNSPLHF.

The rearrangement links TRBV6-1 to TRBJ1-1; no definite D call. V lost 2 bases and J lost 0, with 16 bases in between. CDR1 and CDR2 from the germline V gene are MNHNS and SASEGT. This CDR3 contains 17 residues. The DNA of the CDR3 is TGTGCCAGCAGTGAATCGGGCAAAGAGATAATGAACACTGAAGCTTTCTTT. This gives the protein CASSESGKEIMNTEAFF.

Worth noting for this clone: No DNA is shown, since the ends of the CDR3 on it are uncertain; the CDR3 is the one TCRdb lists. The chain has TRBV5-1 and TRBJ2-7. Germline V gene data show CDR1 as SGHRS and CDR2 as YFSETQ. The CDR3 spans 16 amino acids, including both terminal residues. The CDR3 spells CASSFGAGSWFYEQYF.

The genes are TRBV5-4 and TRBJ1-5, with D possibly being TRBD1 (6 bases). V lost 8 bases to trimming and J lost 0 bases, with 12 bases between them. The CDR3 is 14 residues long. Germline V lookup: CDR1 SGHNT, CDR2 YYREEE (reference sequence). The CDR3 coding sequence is TGTGCCAGACCCGGACAGTATAGCAATCAGCCCCAGCATTTT. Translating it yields CARPGQYSNQPQHF.

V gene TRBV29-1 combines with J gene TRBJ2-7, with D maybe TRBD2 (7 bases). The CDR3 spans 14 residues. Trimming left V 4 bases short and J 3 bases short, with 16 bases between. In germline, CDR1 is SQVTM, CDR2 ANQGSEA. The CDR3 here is CSVVRGGQGYEQYF. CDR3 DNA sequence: TGCAGCGTTGTAAGGGGGGGGCAAGGCTACGAGCAGTACTTC.

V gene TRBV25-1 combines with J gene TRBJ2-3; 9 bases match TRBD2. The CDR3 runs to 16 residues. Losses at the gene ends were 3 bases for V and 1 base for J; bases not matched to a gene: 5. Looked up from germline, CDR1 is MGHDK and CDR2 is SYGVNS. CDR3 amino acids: CASSDPWTSGTDTQYF. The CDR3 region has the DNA TGTGCCAGCAGTGACCCCTGGACTAGCGGCACAGATACGCAGTATTTT.

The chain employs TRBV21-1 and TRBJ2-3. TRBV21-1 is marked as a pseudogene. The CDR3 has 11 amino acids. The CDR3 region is CASSNTDTQYF. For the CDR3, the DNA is TGTGCCAGCAGCAACACAGATACGCAGTATTTT.

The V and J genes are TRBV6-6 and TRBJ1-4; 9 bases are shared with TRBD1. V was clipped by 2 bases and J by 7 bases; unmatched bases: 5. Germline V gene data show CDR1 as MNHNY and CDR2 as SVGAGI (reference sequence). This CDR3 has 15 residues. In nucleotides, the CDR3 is TGTGCCAGCAGTTACACAGGGGGCGCGGGTGAAAAACTGTTTTTT. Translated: CASSYTGGAGEKLFF.

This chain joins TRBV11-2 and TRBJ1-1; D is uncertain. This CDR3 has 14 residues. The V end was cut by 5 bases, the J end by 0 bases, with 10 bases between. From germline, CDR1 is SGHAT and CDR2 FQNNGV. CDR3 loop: CASSRWTMNTEAFF. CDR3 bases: TGTGCCAGCAGCCGGTGGACGATGAACACTGAAGCTTTCTTT.

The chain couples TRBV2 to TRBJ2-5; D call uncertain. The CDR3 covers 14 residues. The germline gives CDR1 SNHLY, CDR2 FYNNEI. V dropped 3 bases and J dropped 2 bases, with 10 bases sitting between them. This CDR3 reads CASSDGRLQETQYF. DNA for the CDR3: TGTGCCAGCAGTGACGGTCGACTTCAAGAGACCCAGTACTTC.

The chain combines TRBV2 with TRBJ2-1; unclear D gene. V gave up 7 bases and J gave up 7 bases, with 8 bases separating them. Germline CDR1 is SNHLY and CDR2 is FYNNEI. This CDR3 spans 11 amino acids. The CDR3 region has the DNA TGTGCCAGCATGAAAGGTAATGAGCAGTTCTTC. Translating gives CASMKGNEQFF.

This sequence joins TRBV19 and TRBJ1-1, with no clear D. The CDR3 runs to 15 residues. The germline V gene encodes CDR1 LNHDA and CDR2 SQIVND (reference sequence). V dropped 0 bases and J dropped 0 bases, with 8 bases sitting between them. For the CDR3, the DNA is TGTGCCAGTAGTATAGAACTGAGGGTGAACACTGAAGCTTTCTTT. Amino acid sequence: CASSIELRVNTEAFF.

The CDR3 sequence is CASSYQGSNQPQHF. CDR3 nucleotides: TGTGCCAGCAGTTATCAGGGTAGCAATCAGCCCCAGCATTTT. This sequence joins TRBV28 and TRBJ1-5; D is possibly TRBD1 (5 bases). Germline CDR1 is MDHEN and CDR2 is SYDVKM. This CDR3 contains 14 residues. The ends were cut back, 4 bases at V and 0 bases at J, with 7 bases in the middle.

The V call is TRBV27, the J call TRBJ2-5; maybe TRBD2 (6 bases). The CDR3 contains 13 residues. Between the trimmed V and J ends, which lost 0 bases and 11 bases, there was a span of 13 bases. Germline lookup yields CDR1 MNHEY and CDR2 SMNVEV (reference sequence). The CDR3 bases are TGTGCCAGCAGTTTATCGCCCGGGGGAGAGCAGTACTTC. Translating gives CASSLSPGGEQYF.

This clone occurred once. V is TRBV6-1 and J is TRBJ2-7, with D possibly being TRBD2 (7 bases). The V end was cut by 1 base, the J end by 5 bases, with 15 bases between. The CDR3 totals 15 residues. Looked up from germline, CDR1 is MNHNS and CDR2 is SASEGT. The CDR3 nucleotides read TGTGCCAGCAGTGAAGGAAGGGGGGGGACCCACGAGCAGTACTTC. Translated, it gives CASSEGRGGTHEQYF.